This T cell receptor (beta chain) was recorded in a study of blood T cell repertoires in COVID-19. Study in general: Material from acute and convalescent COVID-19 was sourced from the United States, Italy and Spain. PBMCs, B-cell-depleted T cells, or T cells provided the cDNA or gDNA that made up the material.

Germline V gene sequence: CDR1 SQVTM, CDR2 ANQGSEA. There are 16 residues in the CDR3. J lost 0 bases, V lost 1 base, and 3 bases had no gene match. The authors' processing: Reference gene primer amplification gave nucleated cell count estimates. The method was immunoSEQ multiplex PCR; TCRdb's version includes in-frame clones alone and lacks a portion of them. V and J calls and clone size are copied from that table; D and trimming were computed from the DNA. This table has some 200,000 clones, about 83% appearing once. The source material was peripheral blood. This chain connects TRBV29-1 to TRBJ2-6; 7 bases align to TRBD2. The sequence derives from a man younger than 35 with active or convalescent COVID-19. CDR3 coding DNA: TGCAGCGTTGAAGCAGCGGGGATCTCTGGGGCCAACGTCCTGACTTTC. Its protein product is CSVEAAGISGANVLTF.